The 19 T cell receptor beta chains given below trace back to one sample, sequenced in a study of blood T cell repertoires in COVID-19 (dated by TCRdb to 2018 to 2020). Library method: the immunoSEQ multiplex PCR assay. TCRdb took this table from immuneACCESS and kept in-frame rearrangements with V and J called. Such tables lack part of the clones; where checked against another copy, unresolved V genes explain under half of the gap, and the rest is unexplained. The sample table holds 86,000 or so clones, of which roughly nine tenths were seen once. The ten largest clones add up to about 1.9% of the sample. Sequencing was carried out using peripheral blood. All receptors come from a woman aged 45-65 years in a cohort sampled during active COVID-19.

The chain joins TRBV9 to TRBJ2-1; a possible D gene is TRBD1 (5 bases). The CDR3 runs 19 residues. CDR1 SGDLS and CDR2 YYNGEE come from the germline V gene. V was pared by 0 bases and J by 1 base, with 20 bases between. CDR3 DNA sequence: TGTGCCAGCAGCGTAGAACCCCACATAAGGGGATCATCCTACAATGAGCAGTTCTTC. It encodes CASSVEPHIRGSSYNEQFF.

The chain links TRBV7-9 to TRBJ2-3; 10 nucleotides agree with TRBD2. Germline V gene sequence: CDR1 SEHNR, CDR2 FQNEAQ (reference sequence). The CDR3 has 17 amino acids. J gave up 0 bases and V 1 base, and 4 bases lay outside the gene matches. The CDR3 region is CASSLVSSGRSTDTQYF. The CDR3 nucleotides are TGTGCCAGCAGCTTAGTCTCTAGCGGGAGAAGCACAGATACGCAGTATTTT.

The rearrangement joins TRBV14 to TRBJ1-2; TRBD1 matches at 7 bases. J lost 5 bases, V lost 1 base, and 10 bases had no gene match. The CDR3 runs 16 residues. The V gene's germline CDR1 is SGHDN and CDR2 FVKESK. DNA for the CDR3: TGTGCCAGCAGCCAAGTTCTACAGGGGATGATGTATGGCTACACCTTC. Translation: CASSQVLQGMMYGYTF.

This chain uses TRBV12-3 or TRBV12-4 with TRBJ1-2; TRBD1 matches at 7 bases. The V gene end was trimmed by 3 bases and the J gene end by 4 bases; junction bases not matched to a gene: 2. The CDR3 is 13 amino acids. Written as DNA, the CDR3 is TGTGCCAGCAGTTTTACAGGGGCCTATGGCTACACCTTC. Protein: CASSFTGAYGYTF.

The chain is built from TRBV29-1 and TRBJ2-1; 11 bases match TRBD2. Per the germline V gene, CDR1 is SQVTM and CDR2 is ANQGSEA. CDR3 length equals 16 residues. Trimming removed 5 bases from V and 10 bases from J; junction bases left unmatched: 16. CDR3 loop: CSVSRTSGLKSAEQFF. As DNA, the CDR3 is TGCAGCGTTTCACGGACTAGCGGGTTAAAGTCCGCCGAGCAGTTCTTC.

The rearrangement uses TRBV27 and TRBJ1-1; 7 nucleotides line up with TRBD1. V lost 0 bases, J lost 5 bases, and 9 bases stayed unmatched. The CDR3 has 16 amino acids. Germline CDR1 and CDR2: MNHEY and SMNVEV (reference sequence). This chain's CDR3 is CASSLSKGARVTEAFF. CDR3 bases: TGTGCCAGCAGTTTATCAAAGGGGGCGAGGGTAACTGAAGCTTTCTTT.

This clone has more than one count but fewer than ten. This chain links TRBV28 with TRBJ1-6; possibly TRBD1 for D (6 bases). Germline lookup yields CDR1 MDHEN and CDR2 SYDVKM. The CDR3 spans 15 residues. The V end was cut by 3 bases, the J end by 9 bases, with 15 bases between. The CDR3 DNA reads TGTGCCAGCAGTTTTCGGGGGGCGTTCGGTTCACCCCTCCACTTT. Translating gives CASSFRGAFGSPLHF.

The chain joins TRBV19 to TRBJ1-2; 7 nucleotides align to TRBD1. With V trimmed by 8 bases and J by 6 bases, 18 bases remained unmatched. The CDR3 is made up of 16 amino acids. Germline assignment: CDR1 LNHDA and CDR2 SQIVND (reference sequence). The CDR3, as DNA: TGTGCCAGTCGCAGCCGACAGGGAGGTAGGGTGGATGGCTACACCTTC. Translating it yields CASRSRQGGRVDGYTF.

V usage is TRBV7-9 and J usage is TRBJ2-7; 8 nucleotides align to TRBD1. The length of the CDR3 is 16 residues. The ends lost 1 base at V and 2 bases at J; junction bases unmatched: 7. Per the germline V gene, CDR1 is SEHNR and CDR2 is FQNEAQ (reference sequence). CDR3 amino acids: CASSLGTGSPTYEQYF. DNA for the CDR3: TGTGCCAGCAGCTTAGGGACAGGGAGTCCAACCTACGAGCAGTACTTC.

This sequence joins TRBV5-4 and TRBJ2-6, with D perhaps matching TRBD2 (5 bases). CDR1 is SGHNT, CDR2 YYREEE, per germline (reference sequence). V was clipped by 7 bases and J by 0 bases, with 17 bases between them. The CDR3 sequence is 17 residues long. The CDR3 DNA is TGTGCCAGCGGCCGGGGTCCCCAAAGCTCTGGGGCCAACGTCCTGACTTTC. Translated, it gives CASGRGPQSSGANVLTF.

The chain employs TRBV5-1 and TRBJ2-1, with 11 nucleotides matching TRBD2. Trimming at V came to 7 bases and at J to 10 bases, leaving 10 bases not matched to a gene. The CDR3 runs 14 residues. Germline CDR1 SGHRS, CDR2 YFSETQ. The CDR3 protein is CASLPQASGREQFF. CDR3 nucleotides: TGCGCCAGCTTACCTCAGGCTAGCGGGAGGGAGCAGTTCTTC.

The chain couples TRBV3-1 (or the pseudogene TRBV3-2) to TRBJ2-1, with TRBD2 matching over 8 bases. CDR3 length equals 17 residues. From germline, CDR1 is LGHDT and CDR2 YNNKEL (reference sequence). V lost 1 base, J lost 3 bases, and 8 bases stayed unmatched. Here the CDR3 DNA reads TGTGCCAGCAGCCAAGCCCCAGCGGGGGCCGGCTACAATGAGCAGTTCTTC. As protein: CASSQAPAGAGYNEQFF.

This CDR3 is CASSLYDRSGELFF. CDR3 DNA: TGCGCCAGCAGCCTCTACGACAGGTCCGGGGAGCTGTTTTTT. The chain employs TRBV4-1 and TRBJ2-2; TRBD1 is a possible D gene (6 bases). CDR1 is MGHRA and CDR2 is YSYEKL in the germline V gene. V shed 4 bases and J shed 6 bases, with 12 bases lying between them. This CDR3 is built from 14 residues.

This clone has only one observation. The rearrangement uses TRBV5-1 and TRBJ2-3; D is undetermined. The ends were cut back, 0 bases at V and 5 bases at J, with 13 bases in the middle. From germline, CDR1 is SGHRS and CDR2 YFSETQ. CDR3 length: 15 residues. The chain's CDR3 is CASSLARPHLDTQYF. The CDR3 DNA reads as TGCGCCAGCAGCTTGGCCAGGCCTCACTTAGATACGCAGTATTTT.

V and J are TRBV14 and TRBJ1-1, with a weak D call TRBD1 (6 bases). V lost 8 bases and J 4 bases, leaving 8 bases between the germline ends. Germline V gene sequence: CDR1 SGHDN, CDR2 FVKESK. This CDR3 has 11 amino acids. The CDR3 loop reads CASGRGTEAFF. The CDR3 region has the DNA TGTGCCAGCGGCAGGGGCACTGAAGCTTTCTTT. The whole variable domain, remainder taken from reference TRBV14 and TRBJ1-1, is EAGVTQFPSHSVIEKGQTVTLRCDPISGHDNLYWYRRVMGKEIKFLLHFVKESKQDESGMPNNRFLAERTGGTYSTLKVQPAELEDSGVYFCASGRGTEAFFGQGTRLTVV.

The chain employs TRBV18 and TRBJ2-1; the D gene is possibly TRBD1 (6 bases). CDR1 and CDR2 (germline): KGHSH, LQKENI. The CDR3 loop spans 16 amino acids. V was trimmed by 4 bases and J by 6 bases, leaving 19 bases between them. CDR3 sequence reads: CASSHTGQSSLNEQFF. The CDR3 DNA reads TGTGCCAGCTCACATACAGGACAGTCTTCACTCAATGAGCAGTTCTTC.

CDR3 nucleotides: TGTGCCAGTAGTATTTTAGGGGAAACGAGAAATCAGCCCCAGCATTTT. It is translated as CASSILGETRNQPQHF. The chain combines TRBV19 with TRBJ1-5; perhaps TRBD1 as D (5 bases). This CDR3 is 16 amino acids long. Germline CDR1 LNHDA, CDR2 SQIVND (reference sequence). Trimming shortened V by 3 bases and J by 4 bases, and 16 bases separated the two germline ends.

V gene TRBV15 combines with J gene TRBJ1-5; 8 nucleotides line up with TRBD1. The length of the CDR3 is 16 residues. Germline V gene data show CDR1 as LNHNV and CDR2 as YYDKDF (reference sequence). The trim removed 1 base at V and 2 bases at J, leaving 4 bases unmatched. In DNA form, the CDR3 reads TGTGCCACCAGCAGAGGCACAGGGGGGGGCAATCAGCCCCAGCATTTT. Protein: CATSRGTGGGNQPQHF.

CDR3 DNA: TGTGCCAGTAGTATAGGGCGACTAGAACTATACAATGAGCAGTTCTTC. This encodes CASSIGRLELYNEQFF. The rearrangement joins TRBV19 to TRBJ2-1, with D maybe TRBD2 (6 bases). V was clipped by 1 base and J by 4 bases, with 14 bases between them. CDR1 and CDR2 (germline): LNHDA, SQIVND (reference sequence). The CDR3 has 16 residues.